A single sample gave rise to the 5 T cell receptor beta chains below, sequenced in a study of OX40 agonist ivuxolimab in advanced cancers. Clones were read by immunoSEQ multiplex PCR, and TCRdb kept only the in-frame ones, dropping some. The data show around 79,000 clones, 86% seen once. The specimen was CD4+ or CD8+ T cells sorted from blood, collected in a trial of the OX40 agonist ivuxolimab. The source is an adult with an advanced solid tumor such as melanoma, head and neck, liver or kidney cancer.

This chain uses TRBV18 with TRBJ2-1; D could derive from TRBD1 or TRBD2 (5 bases each). CDR1 is KGHSH, CDR2 LQKENI, per germline. Trimming took off 1 base at V and 9 bases at J, with 10 bases between the two ends. The CDR3 spans 13 residues. The CDR3 DNA reads as TGTGCCAGCTCACCACGAGGGGACGGTGAGCAGTTCTTC. Translated: CASSPRGDGEQFF.

The gene calls are TRBV6-6 and TRBJ2-5, with 7 bases identical to TRBD2. Germline V gives CDR1 MNHNY, CDR2 SVGAGI (reference sequence). CDR3 size: 15 residues. The ends lost 0 bases at V and 3 bases at J; junction bases unmatched: 4. The CDR3 here is CASSYSGTTKETQYF. The CDR3 DNA sequence: TGTGCCAGCAGTTACTCTGGGACTACCAAAGAGACCCAGTACTTC.

V is TRBV13 and J is TRBJ2-3; 10 bases fit TRBD2. The V gene end was trimmed by 2 bases and the J gene end by 0 bases; junction bases not matched to a gene: 2. Germline V gene lookup returns CDR1 PRHDT and CDR2 FYEKMQ (reference sequence). The CDR3 spans 16 residues. The CDR3, as DNA: TGTGCCAGCAGCTTACGAGCGGGGGGGAGCACAGATACGCAGTATTTT. This gives the protein CASSLRAGGSTDTQYF.

The genes are TRBV6-1 and TRBJ1-2; maybe TRBD1 (6 bases). Germline V gene sequence: CDR1 MNHNS, CDR2 SASEGT. V was shortened by 0 bases and J by 3 bases, with 11 bases between the two germline ends. This CDR3 region has 15 residues. The CDR3 DNA follows: TGTGCCAGCAGTGAAGCCTGGGGGGCTGACTATGGCTACACCTTC. Its protein is CASSEAWGADYGYTF.

The chain is built from TRBV11-3 and TRBJ2-7, with 11 bases that match TRBD2. The CDR3 is 14 amino acids. Germline CDR1 is SGHNT and CDR2 is YENEEA. The J segment lost 6 bases and the V segment lost 3 bases, leaving 4 bases of the junction unmatched. The CDR3 loop is CASSFSGGASEQYF. DNA of the CDR3: TGTGCCAGCAGCTTTAGCGGGGGGGCCTCCGAGCAGTACTTC.